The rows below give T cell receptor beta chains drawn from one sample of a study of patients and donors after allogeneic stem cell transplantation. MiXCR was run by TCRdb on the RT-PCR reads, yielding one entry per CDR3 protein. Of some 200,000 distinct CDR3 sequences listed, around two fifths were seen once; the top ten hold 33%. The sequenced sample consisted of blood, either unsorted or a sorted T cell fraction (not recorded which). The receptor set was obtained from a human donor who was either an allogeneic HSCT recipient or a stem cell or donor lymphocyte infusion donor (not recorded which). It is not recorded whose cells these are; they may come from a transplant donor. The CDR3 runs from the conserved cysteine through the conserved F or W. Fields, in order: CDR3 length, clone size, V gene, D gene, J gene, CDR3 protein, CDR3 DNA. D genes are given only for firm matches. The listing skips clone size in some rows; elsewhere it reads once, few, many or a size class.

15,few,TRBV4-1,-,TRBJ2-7,CASSQVERDDYEQYF,TGCGCCAGCAGCCAAGTGGAGAGGGACGACTACGAGCAGTACTTC
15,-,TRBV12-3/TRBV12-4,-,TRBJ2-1,CASSSVGWGANEQFF,TGTGCCAGCAGTTCAGTGGGCTGGGGGGCCAATGAGCAGTTCTTC
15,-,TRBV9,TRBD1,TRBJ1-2,CASSLGQGENYGYTF,TGTGCCAGCAGCCTCGGACAGGGAGAAAACTATGGCTACACCTTC
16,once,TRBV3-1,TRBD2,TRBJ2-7,CASSQSTSGMFDEQYF,TGTGCCAGCAGCCAGTCAACTAGCGGGATGTTTGACGAGCAGTACTTC
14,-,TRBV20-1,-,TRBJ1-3,CSARVLGSGNTIYF,TGCAGTGCTAGGGTTTTAGGCTCTGGAAACACCATATATTTT
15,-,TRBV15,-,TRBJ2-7,CATSSFTGNRYEQYF,TGTGCCACCAGCAGCTTCACTGGGAATCGCTACGAGCAGTACTTC
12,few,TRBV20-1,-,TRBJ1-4,CSARRDNEKLFF,TGCAGTGCTAGAAGGGATAATGAAAAACTGTTTTTT
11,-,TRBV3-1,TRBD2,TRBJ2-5,CASSFREAQYF,TGTGCCAGCAGTTTCCGGGAGGCCCAGTACTTC
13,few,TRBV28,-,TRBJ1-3,CASGTGREDTIYF,TGTGCCAGCGGAACAGGGAGGGAGGACACCATATATTTT
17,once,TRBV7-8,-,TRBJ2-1,CASSYPGGTSRHNEQFF,TGTGCCAGCAGCTACCCTGGCGGTACTAGCCGACACAATGAGCAGTTCTTC